This T cell receptor (beta chain) emerged from a study of blood T cell repertoires in COVID-19 (dated by TCRdb to 2018 to 2021). With respect to the entire study: Samples from collaborators originated in the United States, Italy and Spain and spanned both the acute and convalescent phases of COVID-19. A de-identified subject ID, COVID-19 status, age in years and sex were almost always included in the sample metadata. The dataset comprised deeply sampled blood TCRbeta repertoires from subjects exposed to, actively infected with, or recovered from COVID-19. Samples were obtained from the ongoing ImmuneRACE study (first 160 participants) and from 1,000 to 1,500 subjects provided by 6 global collaborators. Where available, HLA class I and class II types were obtained from metadata supplied by the sample provider rather than from assay-based typing. The prospective study material was composed of cDNA or gDNA derived from T cells, B-cell-depleted T cells, or PBMCs. The repertoires were released in a freely available public database intended as a resource for research on the immune response to SARS-CoV-2.

General study outcomes and caveats: Clinical and demographic metadata were provided uncurated, with the amount varying by source and participant.

TCRbeta CDR3 regions were amplified from genomic DNA using the immunoSEQ Assay, a bias-controlled multiplex PCR. The authors processed their data as follows. Within the assay, amplification of reference gene primers was used to estimate how many nucleated cells each sample contained. To quantify the absolute abundance of each unique TCRbeta CDR3 rearrangement, sequence reads were collapsed and filtered. For each sample, productive Simpson clonality was calculated as the square root of Simpson's diversity index across productive rearrangements. TCRdb re-hosts the immuneACCESS table, in-frame sequences only. Its copies lack some clones; in the studies checked, an unresolved V gene accounts for under half of them, and the cause for the rest is not known. V and J calls and clone size are given by that table; D and trimming were obtained from the DNA. The sample has about 160,000 clones on record, over 80% of them singletons. The biggest ten clones account for roughly 9.2% of the sample.

The count of this clone is one. Its antigen is unknown. No per-base quality is available; no much larger clone lies one base away. Measured from the cysteine to the phenylalanine, the CDR3 is 15 residues long. CDR3 DNA is the only sequence kept; it has 45 bases, read in frame from the first base. The germline V gene sets CDR1 to MNHEY and CDR2 to SVGAGI. V loses 5 bases of germline sequence and J loses 4 bases, and the interval between the two ends is 15 bases. Whole blood was collected in K2EDTA tubes by collaborating institutions according to the institutions' own protocols. Collaborator samples were shipped for TCRbeta analysis as frozen whole blood, isolated PBMCs, or DNA extracted from either sample type.

The sequence came from a woman aged 80 or older with active or convalescent COVID-19. This receptor chain uses TRBV6-5 and TRBJ1-3, with a weak D call of TRBD1 (5 bases match). Sequenced material: peripheral blood. The base sequence is TGTGCCAGCAGTCTATCGGACATTCCCGGAAACACCATATATTTT. This translates into CASSLSDIPGNTIYF.